The T cell receptor beta chain under discussion was sequenced for a study of control samples from healthy donors and cancer patients. Profiling relied on immunoSEQ multiplex PCR, and the TCRdb table lists in-frame clones only, not all of them. The sample includes almost 85,000 clones, 84% seen only once; the top ten take around 10%. J was trimmed by 2 bases and V by 0 bases; bases with no gene match: 6. The CDR3 has 16 amino acids. Germline V gene data show CDR1 as SGHNT and CDR2 as YYREEE (reference sequence). This clone was seen only a few times. The source material was PBMCs. The TCR was taken from a man aged 60 to 69 with head and neck cancer. The chain has TRBV5-4 and TRBJ2-7; 9 bases align to TRBD2. CDR3 region: CASSLGMTSGTYEQYF. The CDR3 DNA sequence: TGTGCCAGCAGCTTGGGCATGACTAGCGGCACCTACGAGCAGTACTTC.